The 7 T cell receptor beta chains reported below all come from one sample, sequenced in a study of cytomegalovirus exposure and HLA in healthy donors. Method: immunoSEQ multiplex PCR; TCRdb's copy keeps in-frame clones and lacks some. The data contain about 240,000 clones, about 83% of them singletons. The sample was PBMCs. These receptors originate from a man aged 18-30 years in good health and CMV-seronegative.

This sequence joins TRBV6-5 and TRBJ1-1, with a tentative D call TRBD1 (6 bases). Germline V CDR1 and CDR2: MNHEY, SVGAGI. Trimming cost V 6 bases and J 1 base, with 12 bases left between them. This CDR3 spans 14 amino acids. The CDR3 bases are TGTGCCAGCAGCCCGACAGGAGAGAACACTGAAGCTTTCTTT. Its translation is CASSPTGENTEAFF.

V gene TRBV7-3 combines with J gene TRBJ2-5; 8 bases fit TRBD2. V dropped 5 bases and J dropped 2; count of bases not matched to a gene: 10. The V gene's germline CDR1 is SGHTA and CDR2 FQGTGA. The CDR3 runs to 16 residues. The CDR3 loop reads CASSPGRLARQETQYF. The CDR3 DNA is TGTGCCAGCAGCCCAGGTAGACTAGCGAGACAAGAGACCCAGTACTTC.

V and J are TRBV7-6 and TRBJ2-5; TRBD1 agrees at 11 bases. This CDR3 has 16 residues. The germline gives CDR1 SGHVS, CDR2 FNYEAQ. With 3 bases clipped from V and 4 bases from J, the junction kept 7 bases outside the gene matches. The CDR3: CASSFSGTGGGETQYF. CDR3 bases: TGTGCCAGCAGCTTTTCCGGGACAGGGGGAGGAGAGACCCAGTACTTC.

This clone appeared once. This chain uses TRBV5-4 with TRBJ2-3; 8 bases map to TRBD1. This CDR3 comprises 15 residues. The V gene's germline CDR1 is SGHNT and CDR2 YYREEE (reference sequence). V shed 1 base, J shed 1 base, and the junction held 2 bases outside the gene matches. The chain's CDR3 is CASSLHRGGTDTQYF. The CDR3 DNA reads as TGTGCCAGCAGCTTGCACAGGGGGGGCACAGATACGCAGTATTTT.

This clone has only a few counts. The chain joins TRBV25-1 to TRBJ2-3; 7 bases agree with TRBD2. This CDR3 comprises 16 residues. Germline CDR1 reads MGHDK; CDR2 reads SYGVNS. With V trimmed by 0 bases and J by 5 bases, 8 bases remained unmatched. The CDR3 region is CASSEYPRLAGDTQYF. CDR3 DNA: TGTGCCAGCAGTGAATATCCTAGACTAGCAGGAGATACGCAGTATTTT.

The chain carries TRBV6-4 and TRBJ2-2, with TRBD1 as a possible D gene (6 bases). The CDR3 has 16 amino acids. Trimming cost V 5 bases and J 7 bases, with 20 bases left between them. In germline, CDR1 is MRHNA, CDR2 SNTAGT. The CDR3 protein is CASSPEGGRRGGELFF. In DNA, the CDR3 is TGTGCCAGCAGTCCCGAAGGGGGACGACGAGGCGGGGAGCTGTTTTTT.

V and J are TRBV6-6 and TRBJ2-1; 8 bases align to TRBD2. With 0 bases clipped from V and 8 bases from J, the junction kept 6 bases outside the gene matches. The CDR3 is made up of 15 amino acids. Germline CDR1 reads MNHNY; CDR2 reads SVGAGI (reference sequence). CDR3 sequence (DNA): TGTGCCAGCAGTTACTCAAGCGGGAGTGTACATGAGCAGTTCTTC. Translating it yields CASSYSSGSVHEQFF.